The 24 T cell receptor beta chains given below trace back to one sample, sequenced in a study of shared clonotypes between healthy human individuals. The repertoire was sequenced with immunoSEQ multiplex PCR; TCRdb's copy has only in-frame clones and lacks some. The sample holds millions of clones, 85% to 95% seen once. Sequenced input: naive CD4+ T cells from PBMCs. Documented subset: CD45RA+ positively selected. The receptor set was obtained from a man between 18 and 29 years old in good health. Some clones in this sample may be carry-over from other donors' samples.

The chain uses TRBV27 and TRBJ2-1, with 11 positions matching TRBD1. Germline CDR1 is MNHEY and CDR2 is SMNVEV (reference sequence). With V trimmed by 8 bases and J by 9 bases, 9 bases remained unmatched. The CDR3 has 14 amino acids. The CDR3 nucleotides are TGTGCCAGCGCTATTGGACAGGGGGCTGTTGAGCAGTTCTTC. Its translation: CASAIGQGAVEQFF.

The chain's CDR3 is CASSITVSNQPQHF. CDR3 sequence (DNA): TGTGCCAGTAGTATCACCGTCTCCAATCAGCCCCAGCATTTT. J is TRBJ1-5 and V is TRBV19; no firm D call. This CDR3 region has 14 residues. Between the trimmed V and J ends, which lost 3 bases and 3 bases, there was a span of 9 bases. Germline values: CDR1 LNHDA, CDR2 SQIVND (reference sequence). The full variable domain, rest sourced from reference TRBV19 and TRBJ1-5, is DGGITQSPKYLFRKEGQNVTLSCEQNLNHDAMYWYRQDPGQGLRLIYYSQIVNDFQKGDIAEGYSVSREKKESFPLTVTSAQKNPTAFYLCASSITVSNQPQHFGDGTRLSIL.

The chain has TRBV28 and TRBJ1-5; no clear D. Looked up from germline, CDR1 is MDHEN and CDR2 is SYDVKM. This CDR3 region has 15 residues. V lost 4 bases, J lost 5 bases, and 15 bases lay in between. In nucleotides, the CDR3 is TGTGCCAGCAGTTCCGACACCCCCGGCCATCAGCCCCAGCATTTT. Its translation is CASSSDTPGHQPQHF.

The sample holds one count of this clone. This rearrangement joins TRBV6-6 to TRBJ2-2, with D possibly TRBD1 on 6 matching bases. This CDR3 spans 14 amino acids. Looked up from germline, CDR1 is MNHNY and CDR2 is SVGAGI (reference sequence). The V and J ends lost 8 bases and 5 bases respectively, with 15 bases between them. CDR3 DNA sequence: TGTGCCAGCGGGGGACAAACCTGGACCGGGGAGCTGTTTTTT. Translation gives CASGGQTWTGELFF.

The J gene is TRBJ2-7, the V gene TRBV9; D uncertain. The CDR3 extends over 15 amino acids. CDR1 is SGDLS and CDR2 is YYNGEE in the germline V gene. V lost 4 bases and J lost 0, with 14 bases in between. As DNA, the CDR3 is TGTGCCAGCAGCCCGGAACGGCGGAGCTCCTACGAGCAGTACTTC. Its translation is CASSPERRSSYEQYF.

The chain recombines TRBV9 with TRBJ2-2; D is possibly TRBD2 (7 bases). The CDR3 has 17 amino acids. Trimming took off 3 bases at V and 0 bases at J, with 15 bases between the two ends. Per the germline V gene, CDR1 is SGDLS and CDR2 is YYNGEE. CDR3 in DNA: TGTGCCAGCAGCGATTACAGGGAGGGCCCGAACACCGGGGAGCTGTTTTTT. Amino acid sequence: CASSDYREGPNTGELFF.

The chain joins TRBV9 to TRBJ2-1; a weak D match, TRBD1 (6 bases). The germline CDR1 and CDR2 sequences are SGDLS and YYNGEE. Trimming took 4 bases from V and 3 from J, leaving 17 bases between them. CDR3 size: 16 residues. The CDR3 region is CASSPQTGSRYNEQFF. In nucleotides, the CDR3 is TGTGCCAGCAGCCCCCAAACAGGGTCCCGCTACAATGAGCAGTTCTTC.

The CDR3 DNA follows: TGTGCCAGCAGTGACCCCTCTTGGCGGGCTGGGGCCAACGTCCTGACTTTC. Translated, it gives CASSDPSWRAGANVLTF. This chain joins TRBV25-1 and TRBJ2-6, with D possibly TRBD2 on 5 matching bases. The germline V gene encodes CDR1 MGHDK and CDR2 SYGVNS. The ends were cut back, 3 bases at V and 2 bases at J, with 14 bases in the middle. CDR3 length equals 17 residues.

This clone was seen only a few times. The chain recombines TRBV4-1 with TRBJ2-5; either TRBD1 or TRBD2 may supply D (5 bases each). V was trimmed by 0 bases and J by 6 bases, leaving 14 bases between them. The CDR3 runs 15 residues. Germline V lookup: CDR1 MGHRA, CDR2 YSYEKL. This chain's CDR3 is CASSQEGTGYQTQYF. The CDR3 DNA reads TGCGCCAGCAGCCAAGAGGGGACGGGGTATCAGACCCAGTACTTC.

V is TRBV13 and J is TRBJ2-2; 10 bases map to TRBD2. Germline-derived CDR1 and CDR2 are PRHDT and FYEKMQ (reference sequence). The CDR3 is 14 residues long. The trim removed 8 bases at V and 6 bases at J, leaving 6 bases unmatched. CDR3 sequence: CASGLAGEAGELFF. CDR3 DNA: TGTGCCAGCGGGCTAGCGGGAGAGGCCGGGGAGCTGTTTTTT.

The chain is built from TRBV20-1 and TRBJ1-3; D remains unclear. CDR3 length: 11 residues. Germline CDR1 reads DFQATT; CDR2 reads SNEGSKA (reference sequence). The V end lost 0 bases, the J end lost 16 bases, and 13 bases lay between the germline ends. The CDR3 sequence is CSARDERSGYF. In DNA, the CDR3 is TGCAGTGCTAGAGATGAGCGGTCAGGTTATTTT.

This chain links TRBV19 with TRBJ1-4; maybe TRBD1 (5 bases). With 1 base removed from V and 5 bases from J, the gap between germline ends came to 8 bases. From germline, CDR1 is LNHDA and CDR2 SQIVND (reference sequence). This CDR3 region has 14 residues. For the CDR3, the DNA is TGTGCCAGTAGTATAGGGACACGGAATGAAAAACTGTTTTTT. This sequence encodes CASSIGTRNEKLFF.

V usage is TRBV30 and J usage is TRBJ2-1; 14 bases fit TRBD2. The CDR3 contains 13 residues. The ends lost 4 bases at V and 10 bases at J; junction bases unmatched: 3. Looked up from germline, CDR1 is GTSNPN and CDR2 is SVGIG (reference sequence). In nucleotides, the CDR3 is TGTGCCTGGACGGGACTAGCGGGAGTCGAGCAGTTCTTC. This gives the protein CAWTGLAGVEQFF.

V is TRBV11-2 and J is TRBJ2-3; possible D gene TRBD2, 6 bases. The CDR3 contains 16 residues. Germline V gene lookup returns CDR1 SGHAT and CDR2 FQNNGV. V dropped 7 bases and J dropped 2 bases, with 19 bases sitting between them. Written as DNA, the CDR3 is TGTGCCAGCAATCCCCGGAGGGGACTCACCACAGATACGCAGTATTTT. This gives the protein CASNPRRGLTTDTQYF.

A remark on this clone: This CDR3 is also generated by other DNA sequences in the sample. This chain links TRBV7-2 with TRBJ1-5; 7 nucleotides match TRBD1. The CDR3 has 14 amino acids. V lost 4 bases and J lost 1; bases outside the gene matches: 1. CDR1 is SGHTA and CDR2 is FQGNSA in the germline V gene. CDR3 region: CASSSTGSNQPQHF. In DNA, the CDR3 is TGTGCCAGCAGCTCGACAGGGAGCAATCAGCCCCAGCATTTT.

This clone was seen a single time. The chain couples TRBV10-2 to TRBJ2-7; 7 bases are a match to TRBD2. The V gene's germline CDR1 is WSHSY and CDR2 SAAADI. Trimming cost V 0 bases and J 3 bases; bases outside gene matches: 8. This CDR3 spans 16 amino acids. The CDR3 DNA reads as TGCGCCAGCAGTGAGTCGAAGCGGGACGGGGACTACGAGCAGTACTTC. This translates into CASSESKRDGDYEQYF.

This chain links TRBV15 with TRBJ1-2, with D tentatively TRBD1 (5 bases). Germline assignment: CDR1 LNHNV and CDR2 YYDKDF (reference sequence). This CDR3 comprises 14 residues. V lost 1 base to trimming and J lost 4 bases, with 10 bases between them. For the CDR3, the DNA is TGTGCCACCAGCAGAGCTGGACACACCTATGGCTACACCTTC. Its protein is CATSRAGHTYGYTF.

This chain uses TRBV9 with TRBJ2-2; D is uncertain. Trimming took 2 bases from V and 0 from J, leaving 5 bases between them. CDR3 length: 14 amino acids. Germline assignment: CDR1 SGDLS and CDR2 YYNGEE. The CDR3: CASSVRPNTGELFF. Here the CDR3 DNA reads TGTGCCAGCAGCGTTAGGCCGAACACCGGGGAGCTGTTTTTT. Based on the CDR3 plus reference TRBV9 and TRBJ2-2, the full variable domain is DSGVTQTPKHLITATGQRVTLRCSPRSGDLSVYWYQQSLDQGLQFLIQYYNGEERAKGNILERFSAQQFPDLHSELNLSSLELGDSALYFCASSVRPNTGELFFGEGSRLTVL.

The chain links TRBV6-5 to TRBJ1-5; no firm D call. Germline CDR1 and CDR2: MNHEY and SVGAGI. The V end was cut by 0 bases, the J end by 5 bases, with 8 bases between. CDR3 length: 14 residues. The CDR3 region is CASSYSSSDQPQHF. The CDR3 coding sequence is TGTGCCAGCAGTTACTCGAGCAGTGATCAGCCCCAGCATTTT.

V is TRBV27 and J is TRBJ2-2; D is unresolved. The ends were cut back, 6 bases at V and 4 bases at J, with 6 bases in the middle. CDR3 length: 12 amino acids. Germline loops: CDR1 MNHEY, CDR2 SMNVEV (reference sequence). This CDR3 reads CASRLATGELFF. CDR3 nucleotide sequence: TGTGCCAGCAGGCTTGCCACCGGGGAGCTGTTTTTT.

The chain carries TRBV15 and TRBJ2-7, with D perhaps matching TRBD1 (6 bases). The CDR3 has 16 amino acids. From germline, CDR1 is LNHNV and CDR2 YYDKDF (reference sequence). The V gene lost 0 bases and the J gene lost 2 bases, with 14 bases spanning the gap. The CDR3 is CATSRDRAGAPYEQYF. In DNA, the CDR3 is TGTGCCACCAGCAGAGATAGGGCAGGGGCCCCCTACGAGCAGTACTTC. The whole variable domain, filled in from reference TRBV15 and TRBJ2-7, reads DAMVIQNPRYQVTQFGKPVTLSCSQTLNHNVMYWYQQKSSQAPKLLFHYYDKDFNNEADTPDNFQSRRPNTSFCFLDIRSPGLGDTAMYLCATSRDRAGAPYEQYFGPGTRLTVT.

This clone was recorded only once. The CDR3 DNA is TGTGCCAGCAGCTTAGGTGGCGGGACCCCATCCTACAATGAGCAGTTCTTC. Protein: CASSLGGGTPSYNEQFF. This sequence joins TRBV7-9 and TRBJ2-1, with a possible D match to TRBD2 (6 bases). Germline CDR1 and CDR2: SEHNR and FQNEAQ (reference sequence). The CDR3 is 17 amino acids. V lost 1 base, J lost 1 base, and 14 bases lay in between.

This chain joins TRBV5-4 and TRBJ1-6; 10 bases line up with TRBD1. The germline CDR1 and CDR2 sequences are SGHNT and YYREEE (reference sequence). The junction had 8 bases not matched to a gene; V was cut back by 5 bases and J by 3 bases. The CDR3 is 17 residues long. The CDR3 bases are TGTGCCAGCAGGATCACGACAGGGGGCCTCTATAATTCACCCCTCCACTTT. This sequence encodes CASRITTGGLYNSPLHF.

This clone was picked up one time. The chain has TRBV2 and TRBJ2-5; unclear D gene. The CDR3 sequence is 12 residues long. Trimming shortened V by 8 bases and J by 0 bases, and 7 bases separated the two germline ends. Germline V gives CDR1 SNHLY, CDR2 FYNNEI. DNA for the CDR3: TGTGCCAGCCGTATGTACCAAGAGACCCAGTACTTC. Amino acids: CASRMYQETQYF.